This T cell receptor (beta chain) comes out of a study of CD8 T cells in ankylosing spondylitis. Each CDR3 protein is one row after TCRdb ran MiXCR on the 5' RACE reads. This sample has 450,000 to 550,000 distinct CDR3 sequences, with roughly 5.2% found just once. This clonotype was seen at least ten times. Its matching antigen is unknown. CDR1 and CDR2 from the germline V gene are SGHVS and FQNEAQ. This CDR3 comprises 16 residues. Unmatched junction bases numbered 4, after V lost 0 bases and J lost 5 bases. Study-level points and caveats: Disease-associated clones were CD8+ and fairly uncommon in peripheral blood. The study identified a TCR beta motif of under ten highly homologous variants that appeared characteristic of ankylosing spondylitis blood.

This clonotype was obtained from a male donor with ankylosing spondylitis. The sequenced sample consisted of blood, either unsorted or a sorted T cell fraction (not recorded which). The V and J genes are TRBV7-8 and TRBJ2-1, with TRBD1 identical over 10 bases. The CDR3 here is CASSLARDRGHNEQFF. For the CDR3, the DNA is TGTGCCAGCAGCTTAGCCCGTGACAGGGGGCACAATGAGCAGTTCTTC. Full variable domain (rest looked up from reference TRBV7-8 and TRBJ2-1): GAGVSQSPRYKVAKRGQDVALRCDPISGHVSLFWYQQALGQGPEFLTYFQNEAQLDKSGLPSDRFFAERPEGSVSTLKIQRTQQEDSAVYLCASSLARDRGHNEQFFGPGTRLTVL.